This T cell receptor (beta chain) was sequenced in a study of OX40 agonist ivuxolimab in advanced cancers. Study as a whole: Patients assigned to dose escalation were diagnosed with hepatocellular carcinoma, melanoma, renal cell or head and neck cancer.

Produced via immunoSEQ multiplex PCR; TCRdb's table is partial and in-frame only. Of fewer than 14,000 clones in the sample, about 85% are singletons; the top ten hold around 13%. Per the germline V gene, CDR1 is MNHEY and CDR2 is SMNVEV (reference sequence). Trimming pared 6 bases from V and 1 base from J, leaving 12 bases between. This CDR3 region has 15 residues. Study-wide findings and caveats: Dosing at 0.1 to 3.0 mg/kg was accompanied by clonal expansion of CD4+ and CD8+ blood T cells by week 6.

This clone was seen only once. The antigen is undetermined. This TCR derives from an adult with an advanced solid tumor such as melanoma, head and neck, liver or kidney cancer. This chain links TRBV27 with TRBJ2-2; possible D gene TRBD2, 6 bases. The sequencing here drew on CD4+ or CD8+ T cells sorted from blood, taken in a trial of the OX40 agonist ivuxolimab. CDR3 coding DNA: TGTGCCAGCAGGAGAGTGGGGGGGAACACCGGGGAGCTGTTTTTT. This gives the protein CASRRVGGNTGELFF.